This paragraph covers one T cell receptor (beta chain) sequence. Its antigen is as yet unknown. The data were obtained in a study of cytomegalovirus exposure and HLA in healthy donors. 13 Jbeta primers and 60 Vbeta primers were used for the PCR. Using immunoSEQ multiplex PCR, the repertoire was profiled, and TCRdb retains in-frame clones only, with some absent. The sample includes approximately 70,000 clones. Whole-study findings and limits: TCR beta sequences reportedly predicted most subjects' HLA-A and HLA-B alleles accurately. Later on, an analysis showed TCR association rates differing by HLA locus, with DRB1 the most and HLA-C the fewest.

Sequenced: PBMCs. This TCR came from a woman in her 30s in good health and CMV-seronegative.

The chain's CDR3 is CASSPTSGGLGADTQYF. DNA for the CDR3: TGTGCCAGCAGCCCAACTAGCGGGGGGCTGGGGGCAGATACGCAGTATTTT. The chain couples TRBV4-2 to TRBJ2-3, with TRBD2 matching over 12 bases. This CDR3 comprises 17 residues. Germline CDR1 is LGHNA and CDR2 is YNFKEQ. Losses at the gene ends were 4 bases for V and 4 bases for J; bases not matched to a gene: 9.